This entry concerns a single TCR beta chain. This CDR3 has 14 amino acids. The germline CDR1 and CDR2 sequences are MNHEY and SVGAGI. Trimming removed 6 bases from V and 4 bases from J; junction bases left unmatched: 6. These data come from a study of cytomegalovirus exposure and HLA in healthy donors. Use of 60 Vbeta and 13 Jbeta primers characterized the PCR. The repertoire was sequenced with immunoSEQ multiplex PCR; TCRdb's copy has only in-frame clones and lacks some. This table holds approximately 110,000 clones, 77% found once. The chain uses TRBV6-5 and TRBJ1-1; 9 nucleotides match TRBD1. The sample comprised PBMCs. The clonotype was recovered from a woman in her 40s in good health and CMV-seropositive. CDR3 bases: TGTGCCAGCAGCCGACAGGGGGTTTTCACTGAAGCTTTCTTT. It translates to CASSRQGVFTEAFF.